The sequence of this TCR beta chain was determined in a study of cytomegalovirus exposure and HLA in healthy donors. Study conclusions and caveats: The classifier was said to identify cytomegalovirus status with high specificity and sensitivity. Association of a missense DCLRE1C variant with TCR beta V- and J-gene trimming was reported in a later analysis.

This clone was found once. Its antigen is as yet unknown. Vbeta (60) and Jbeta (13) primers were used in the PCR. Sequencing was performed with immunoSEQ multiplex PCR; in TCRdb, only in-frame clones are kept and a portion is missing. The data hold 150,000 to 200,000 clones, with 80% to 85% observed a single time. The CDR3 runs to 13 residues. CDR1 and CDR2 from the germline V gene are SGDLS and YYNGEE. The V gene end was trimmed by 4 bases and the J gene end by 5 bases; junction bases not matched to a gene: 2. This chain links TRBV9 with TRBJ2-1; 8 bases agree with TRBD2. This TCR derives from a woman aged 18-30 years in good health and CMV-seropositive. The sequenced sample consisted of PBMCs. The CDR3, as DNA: TGTGCCAGCAGCAGCGGGGGTAACAATGAGCAGTTCTTC. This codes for CASSSGGNNEQFF.